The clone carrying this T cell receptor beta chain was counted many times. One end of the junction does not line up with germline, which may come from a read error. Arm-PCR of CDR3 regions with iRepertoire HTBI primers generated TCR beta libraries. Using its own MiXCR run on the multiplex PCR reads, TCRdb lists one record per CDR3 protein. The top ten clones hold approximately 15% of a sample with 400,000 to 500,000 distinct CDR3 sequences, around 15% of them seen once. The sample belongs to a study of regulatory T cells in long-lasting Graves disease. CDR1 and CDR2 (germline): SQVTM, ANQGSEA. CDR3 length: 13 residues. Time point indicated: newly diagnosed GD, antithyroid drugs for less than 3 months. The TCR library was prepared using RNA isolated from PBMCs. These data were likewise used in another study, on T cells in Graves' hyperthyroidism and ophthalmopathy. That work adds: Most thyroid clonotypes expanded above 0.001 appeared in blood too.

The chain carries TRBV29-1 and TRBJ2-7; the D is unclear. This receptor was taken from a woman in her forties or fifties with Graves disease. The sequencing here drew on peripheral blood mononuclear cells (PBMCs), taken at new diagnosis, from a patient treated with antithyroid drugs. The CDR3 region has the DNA TGCAGCGTGGAAGCCGGACGACCCTACGAGCAGTACTTC. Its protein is CSVEAGRPYEQYF.